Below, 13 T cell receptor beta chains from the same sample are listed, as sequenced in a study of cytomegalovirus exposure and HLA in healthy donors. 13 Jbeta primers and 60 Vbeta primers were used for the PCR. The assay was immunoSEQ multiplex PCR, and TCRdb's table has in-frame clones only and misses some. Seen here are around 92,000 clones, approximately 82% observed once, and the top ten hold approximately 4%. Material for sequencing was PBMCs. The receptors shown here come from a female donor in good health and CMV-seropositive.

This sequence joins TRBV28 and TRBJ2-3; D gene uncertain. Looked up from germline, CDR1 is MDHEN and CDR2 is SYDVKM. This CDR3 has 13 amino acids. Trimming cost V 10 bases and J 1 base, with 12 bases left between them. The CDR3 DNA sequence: TGTGCCACCGTTGGCCCTGGCACAGATACGCAGTATTTT. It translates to CATVGPGTDTQYF.

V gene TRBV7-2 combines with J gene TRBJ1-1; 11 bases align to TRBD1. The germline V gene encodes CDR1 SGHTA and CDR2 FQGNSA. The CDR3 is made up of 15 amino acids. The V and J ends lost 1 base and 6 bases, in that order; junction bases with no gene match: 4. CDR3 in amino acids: CASSLVSGQGAEAFF. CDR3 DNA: TGTGCCAGCAGCTTAGTTTCGGGACAGGGGGCTGAAGCTTTCTTT.

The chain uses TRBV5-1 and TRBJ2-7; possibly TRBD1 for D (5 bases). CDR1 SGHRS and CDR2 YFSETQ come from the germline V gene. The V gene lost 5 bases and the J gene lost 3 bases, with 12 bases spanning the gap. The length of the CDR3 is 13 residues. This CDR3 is CASSQGLGYEQYF. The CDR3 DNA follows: TGCGCCAGCAGTCAGGGATTGGGCTACGAGCAGTACTTC.

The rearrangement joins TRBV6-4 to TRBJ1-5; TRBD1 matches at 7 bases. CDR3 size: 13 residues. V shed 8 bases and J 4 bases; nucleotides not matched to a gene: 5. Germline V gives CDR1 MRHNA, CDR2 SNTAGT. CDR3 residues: CASPGQTNQPQHF. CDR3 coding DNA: TGTGCCAGCCCGGGACAGACAAATCAGCCCCAGCATTTT.

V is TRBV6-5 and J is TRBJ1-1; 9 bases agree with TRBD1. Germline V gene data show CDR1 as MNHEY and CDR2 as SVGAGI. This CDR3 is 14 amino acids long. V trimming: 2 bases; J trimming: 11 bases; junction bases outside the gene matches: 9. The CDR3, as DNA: TGTGCCAGCAGTTACCGGACAGGGGTTGGAGAGGCTTTCTTT. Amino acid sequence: CASSYRTGVGEAFF.

The CDR3 loop reads CASSVPRSEKLFF. The DNA for the CDR3 is TGTGCCAGCAGTGTCCCCAGGTCAGAAAAACTGTTTTTT. The gene calls are TRBV2 and TRBJ1-4; D call uncertain. CDR1 and CDR2 from the germline V gene are SNHLY and FYNNEI. This CDR3 is 13 amino acids long. The germline V and J ends were trimmed by 4 bases and 8 bases, with 11 bases remaining between them.

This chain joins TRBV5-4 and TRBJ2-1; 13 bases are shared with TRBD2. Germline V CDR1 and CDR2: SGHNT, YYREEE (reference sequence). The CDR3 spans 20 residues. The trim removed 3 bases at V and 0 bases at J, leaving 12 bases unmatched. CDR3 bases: TGTGCCAGCAGCTCCCCGGGACTAGCGGGAAGGGGGACCTCCTACAATGAGCAGTTCTTC. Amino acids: CASSSPGLAGRGTSYNEQFF.

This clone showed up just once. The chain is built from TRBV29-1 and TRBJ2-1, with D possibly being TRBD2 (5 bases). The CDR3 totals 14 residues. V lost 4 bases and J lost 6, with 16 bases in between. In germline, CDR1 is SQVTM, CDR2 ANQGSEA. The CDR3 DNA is TGCAGCGTTGGTTCGGGATTCCTGGGCAATGAGCAGTTCTTC. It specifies CSVGSGFLGNEQFF.

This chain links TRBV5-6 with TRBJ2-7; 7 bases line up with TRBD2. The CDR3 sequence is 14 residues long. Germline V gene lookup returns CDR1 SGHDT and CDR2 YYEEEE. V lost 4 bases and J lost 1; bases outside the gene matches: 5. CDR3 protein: CASSPGGYSYEQYF. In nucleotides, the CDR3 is TGTGCCAGCAGCCCCGGGGGGTATTCCTACGAGCAGTACTTC.

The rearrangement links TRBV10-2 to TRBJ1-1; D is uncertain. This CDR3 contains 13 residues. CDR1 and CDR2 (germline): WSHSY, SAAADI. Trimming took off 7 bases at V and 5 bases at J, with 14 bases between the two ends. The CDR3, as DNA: TGCGCCAGCAATGTCAAAGGGAGAACTGAAGCTTTCTTT. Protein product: CASNVKGRTEAFF.

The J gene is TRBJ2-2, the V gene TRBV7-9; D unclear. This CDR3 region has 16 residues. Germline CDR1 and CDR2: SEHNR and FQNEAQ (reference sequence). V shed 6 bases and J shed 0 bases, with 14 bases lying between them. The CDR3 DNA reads TGTGCCAGCAGAACTTGGAGCCTAACGAACACCGGGGAGCTGTTTTTT. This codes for CASRTWSLTNTGELFF. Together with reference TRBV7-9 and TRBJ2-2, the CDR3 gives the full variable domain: DTGVSQNPRHKITKRGQNVTFRCDPISEHNRLYWYRQTLGQGPEFLTYFQNEAQLEKSRLLSDRFSAERPKGSFSTLEIQRTEQGDSAMYLCASRTWSLTNTGELFFGEGSRLTVL.

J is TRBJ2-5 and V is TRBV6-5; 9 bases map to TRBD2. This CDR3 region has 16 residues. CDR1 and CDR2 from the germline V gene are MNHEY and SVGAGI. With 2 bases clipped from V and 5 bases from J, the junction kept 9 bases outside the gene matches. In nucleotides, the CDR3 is TGTGCCAGCAGTTACATTCCTAGCGGGGAGGGGGAGACCCAGTACTTC. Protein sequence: CASSYIPSGEGETQYF.

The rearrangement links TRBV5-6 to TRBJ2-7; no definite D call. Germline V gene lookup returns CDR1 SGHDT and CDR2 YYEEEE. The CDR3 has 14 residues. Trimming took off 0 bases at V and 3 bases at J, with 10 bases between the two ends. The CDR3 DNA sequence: TGTGCCAGCAGCTTGGCCGTGGCAGTCTACGAGCAGTACTTC. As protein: CASSLAVAVYEQYF.